The 19 T cell receptor beta chains reported below all come from one sample, sequenced in a study of cytomegalovirus exposure and HLA in healthy donors. The PCR ran on 60 Vbeta and 13 Jbeta primers. The data were produced by immunoSEQ multiplex PCR, yet TCRdb's version contains in-frame clones alone and is incomplete. The profile covers some 170,000 clones, with about two thirds appearing a single time and 2.5% to 3% taken by the ten largest. Sequencing used PBMCs. Receptors originate from a woman aged 25 to 39 in good health and CMV-seronegative.

The V call is TRBV7-9, the J call TRBJ2-1; 10 nucleotides align to TRBD2. With V trimmed by 7 bases and J by 3 bases, 3 bases remained unmatched. The CDR3 spans 14 residues. Germline assignment: CDR1 SEHNR and CDR2 FQNEAQ (reference sequence). The CDR3 DNA reads TGTGCCAGCAAGTCTAGCGGGAGCTACAATGAGCAGTTCTTC. This encodes CASKSSGSYNEQFF.

The rearrangement links TRBV6-5 to TRBJ2-7; 11 nucleotides line up with TRBD2. The CDR3 is 15 residues long. CDR1 is MNHEY, CDR2 SVGAGI, per germline. V lost 2 bases, J lost 2 bases, and 2 bases stayed unmatched. The chain's CDR3 is CASSYRLAGTYEQYF. DNA for the CDR3: TGTGCCAGCAGTTACCGACTAGCGGGGACCTACGAGCAGTACTTC.

The rearrangement links TRBV9 to TRBJ1-2; TRBD1 matches at 9 bases. Germline loops: CDR1 SGDLS, CDR2 YYNGEE. The CDR3 covers 14 residues. The V gene end was trimmed by 5 bases and the J gene end by 4 bases; junction bases not matched to a gene: 6. CDR3 residues: CASRGQGEIYGYTF. The CDR3 region has the DNA TGTGCCAGCAGGGGACAGGGAGAAATCTATGGCTACACCTTC. The full variable domain, its missing parts supplied by reference TRBV9 and TRBJ1-2, is DSGVTQTPKHLITATGQRVTLRCSPRSGDLSVYWYQQSLDQGLQFLIQYYNGEERAKGNILERFSAQQFPDLHSELNLSSLELGDSALYFCASRGQGEIYGYTFGSGTRLTVV.

V and J are TRBV11-3 and TRBJ2-1; TRBD1 agrees at 8 bases. This CDR3 is built from 12 residues. After removal of 6 bases from V and 8 bases from J, the junction contained 3 bases not matched to a gene. Germline V lookup: CDR1 SGHNT, CDR2 YENEEA. CDR3 sequence: CASSLQGDEQFF. In DNA form, the CDR3 reads TGTGCCAGCAGTTTACAGGGGGATGAGCAGTTCTTC. The whole variable domain, remainder taken from reference TRBV11-3 and TRBJ2-1, is EAGVVQSPRYKIIEKKQPVAFWCNPISGHNTLYWYLQNLGQGPELLIRYENEEAVDDSQLPKDRFSAERLKGVDSTLKIQPAELGDSAVYLCASSLQGDEQFFGPGTRLTVL.

V gene TRBV27 combines with J gene TRBJ1-5; D not certain. CDR1 and CDR2 (germline): MNHEY, SMNVEV (reference sequence). The V gene lost 4 bases and the J gene lost 7 bases, with 17 bases spanning the gap. CDR3 length: 15 amino acids. The CDR3 loop is CASSSGPTAAQPQHF. The CDR3 nucleotides are TGTGCCAGCAGTTCCGGGCCCACAGCGGCCCAGCCCCAGCATTTT.

V gene TRBV19 combines with J gene TRBJ1-1; possible D gene TRBD1, 6 bases. Per germline, CDR1 LNHDA and CDR2 SQIVND (reference sequence). V was cut by 8 bases and J by 8 bases, with 15 bases left in between. The CDR3 contains 12 residues. The CDR3 DNA reads as TGTGCCAGTTCTCCAACCGGGACAGAAGCTTTCTTT. It is translated as CASSPTGTEAFF.

The chain combines TRBV28 with TRBJ1-1; possibly TRBD1 for D (5 bases). CDR3 length: 18 amino acids. Trimming took 3 bases from V and 1 from J, leaving 21 bases between them. The germline V gene encodes CDR1 MDHEN and CDR2 SYDVKM. The CDR3 DNA reads as TGTGCCAGCAGTTTGCCCTGGACACCGGGGGAGGGGAACACTGAAGCTTTCTTT. This codes for CASSLPWTPGEGNTEAFF.

The chain links TRBV28 to TRBJ2-7, with D perhaps TRBD2 (5 bases). The CDR3 is made up of 14 amino acids. CDR1 is MDHEN, CDR2 SYDVKM, per germline. V was trimmed by 2 bases and J by 2 bases, leaving 10 bases between them. The CDR3 nucleotides read TGTGCCAGCAGTTTAGGGAGTAGAACCTACGAGCAGTACTTC. It is translated as CASSLGSRTYEQYF. The full variable domain, with the rest looked up from reference TRBV28 and TRBJ2-7, is DVKVTQSSRYLVKRTGEKVFLECVQDMDHENMFWYRQDPGLGLRLIYFSYDVKMKEKGDIPEGYSVSREKKERFSLILESASTNQTSMYLCASSLGSRTYEQYFGPGTRLTVT.

The V call is TRBV10-3, the J call TRBJ2-7, with TRBD2 as a possible D gene (5 bases). Trimming cost V 5 bases and J 0 bases, with 5 bases left between them. Germline values: CDR1 ENHRY, CDR2 SYGVKD. CDR3 size: 12 residues. CDR3 protein: CAISRDSYEQYF. In nucleotides, the CDR3 is TGTGCCATCAGTCGGGACTCCTACGAGCAGTACTTC.

This clone was recorded once. This chain connects TRBV7-2 to TRBJ2-7; 9 positions match TRBD1. CDR3 size: 13 residues. After removal of 4 bases from V and 6 bases from J, the junction contained 4 bases not matched to a gene. The V gene's germline CDR1 is SGHTA and CDR2 FQGNSA. CDR3 residues: CASSWTGVGEQYF. The CDR3 bases are TGTGCCAGCAGCTGGACAGGGGTGGGCGAGCAGTACTTC.

The chain combines TRBV5-4 with TRBJ2-2; 10 bases line up with TRBD2. The CDR3 consists of 17 residues. Losses at the gene ends were 9 bases for V and 5 bases for J; bases not matched to a gene: 16. CDR1 SGHNT and CDR2 YYREEE come from the germline V gene (reference sequence). CDR3 amino acids: CAIPGSGRAWGTGELFF. CDR3 sequence (DNA): TGTGCCATCCCTGGCAGCGGGAGGGCCTGGGGGACCGGGGAGCTGTTTTTT.

V gene TRBV7-7 combines with J gene TRBJ2-3; 8 bases agree with TRBD2. The CDR3 has 16 amino acids. Germline V gene lookup returns CDR1 SSHAT and CDR2 FNYEAQ (reference sequence). J lost 0 bases, V lost 5 bases, and 7 bases had no gene match. The CDR3 coding sequence is TGTGCCAGCAGCCCAGGGACTAGTCTGAGCACAGATACGCAGTATTTT. As protein: CASSPGTSLSTDTQYF.

The chain has TRBV9 and TRBJ1-6, with 7 bases fitting TRBD1. After removal of 3 bases from V and 4 bases from J, the junction contained 7 bases not matched to a gene. CDR1 and CDR2 from the germline V gene are SGDLS and YYNGEE. The CDR3 consists of 16 residues. In nucleotides, the CDR3 is TGTGCCAGCAGCGCAGGGGACAGTCTGTATAATTCACCCCTCCACTTT. Its protein product is CASSAGDSLYNSPLHF.

The chain uses TRBV7-7 and TRBJ2-1; D possibly corresponds to TRBD1 (5 bases). The CDR3 covers 13 residues. Between the trimmed V and J ends, which lost 4 bases and 3 bases, there was a span of 7 bases. Germline CDR1 is SSHAT and CDR2 is FNYEAQ (reference sequence). This chain's CDR3 is CASSSDNYNEQFF. CDR3 DNA sequence: TGTGCCAGCAGCTCGGACAACTACAATGAGCAGTTCTTC.

Here the CDR3 DNA reads TGTGCCAGCAGCTCTCCCCCTCAGCCCCAGCATTTT. Its protein product is CASSSPPQPQHF. This chain joins TRBV6-5 and TRBJ1-5, with D uncertain. V was trimmed by 6 bases and J by 6 bases, leaving 9 bases between them. This CDR3 contains 12 residues. Germline assignment: CDR1 MNHEY and CDR2 SVGAGI.

The gene calls are TRBV28 and TRBJ2-3, with a weak D call TRBD1 (7 bases). CDR1 MDHEN and CDR2 SYDVKM come from the germline V gene. Between the trimmed V and J ends, which lost 4 bases and 3 bases, there was a span of 11 bases. CDR3 length: 14 residues. The CDR3 bases are TGTGCCAGCAGTTCGACAGGGACTACAGATACGCAGTATTTT. It yields the protein CASSSTGTTDTQYF.

This clone has more than one count but fewer than ten. V gene TRBV9 combines with J gene TRBJ1-1; D is ambiguous. V was pared by 4 bases and J by 0 bases, with 10 bases between. The CDR3 loop spans 14 amino acids. Germline V gene data show CDR1 as SGDLS and CDR2 as YYNGEE. CDR3: CASSPSLLNTEAFF. CDR3 nucleotides: TGTGCCAGCAGCCCCAGTTTACTGAACACTGAAGCTTTCTTT.

Written as DNA, the CDR3 is TGCGCCAGCAGCATACAGGGGGCTTCAAACACTGAAGCTTTCTTT. It codes for CASSIQGASNTEAFF. The chain is built from TRBV5-1 and TRBJ1-1, with 9 bases identical to TRBD1. The CDR3 totals 15 residues. The germline CDR1 and CDR2 sequences are SGHRS and YFSETQ. V lost 4 bases to trimming and J lost 2 bases; unmatched junction nucleotides: 6.

Details on this clone: Other DNA sequences in the same sample also yield this CDR3. The V and J genes are TRBV4-1 and TRBJ2-2; 9 bases agree with TRBD2. Unmatched junction bases numbered 9, after V lost 3 bases and J lost 7 bases. Germline values: CDR1 MGHRA, CDR2 YSYEKL. The CDR3 length is 16 residues. CDR3 in amino acids: CASSHRLAVQGGELFF. The CDR3 DNA follows: TGCGCCAGCAGCCACAGACTAGCGGTTCAGGGCGGGGAGCTGTTTTTT.